Below are 11 T cell receptor beta chains sequenced from a single sample in a study of patients and donors after allogeneic stem cell transplantation (dated by TCRdb to 2020 to 2021). The library was built by means of RT-PCR. Instrument on record: NextSeq 550. The public reads were quality trimmed at Q25 with fastp and then assembled into clones with MiXCR by TCRdb, keeping productive beta chains. For every CDR3 protein sequence, its rows merge into one entry that carries the most common genes and DNA. The sample profile shows more than 150,000 distinct CDR3 sequences; roughly 24% of them were found once. The ten most abundant clones make up 25% to 30% of the sample. The sequenced sample was blood, either unsorted or a sorted T cell fraction (not recorded which). These receptors were taken from a human donor who was either an allogeneic HSCT recipient or a stem cell or donor lymphocyte infusion donor (not recorded which). It is not recorded whose cells these are; they may come from a transplant donor.

This chain links TRBV6-1 with TRBJ2-7, with no clear D. Germline V gene data show CDR1 as MNHNS and CDR2 as SASEGT. The length of the CDR3 is 11 residues. With 4 bases removed from V and 6 bases from J, the gap between germline ends came to 7 bases. CDR3 sequence (DNA): TGTGCCAGCAGTGTTCTGGGCGAGCAGTACTTC. Protein: CASSVLGEQYF.

This chain joins TRBV7-8 and TRBJ1-4, with a weak D call TRBD1 (6 bases). This CDR3 is built from 15 residues. V lost 5 bases and J 3 bases, leaving 13 bases between the germline ends. Germline CDR1 reads SGHVS; CDR2 reads FQNEAQ. The CDR3 bases are TGTGCCAGCAGCGATACAGGGAGACCTAATGAAAAACTGTTTTTT. Encoded protein: CASSDTGRPNEKLFF.

The table lists this clonotype with a few counts. This sequence joins TRBV20-1 and TRBJ2-1; the D gene could be TRBD1 or TRBD2 (5 bases each). The CDR3 totals 18 residues. The germline V gene has CDR1 DFQATT and CDR2 SNEGSKA (reference sequence). The V end lost 2 bases, the J end lost 0 bases, and 20 bases lay between the germline ends. Here the CDR3 DNA reads TGCAGTGCTAGACAAAAGCCCTCGGGACGTAGCTCCTACAATGAGCAGTTCTTC. Translation: CSARQKPSGRSSYNEQFF.

This clonotype came up a few times. The chain employs TRBV15 and TRBJ1-1, with D hard to call. Germline lookup yields CDR1 LNHNV and CDR2 YYDKDF (reference sequence). Trimming pared 0 bases from V and 3 bases from J, leaving 11 bases between. There are 15 residues in the CDR3. CDR3 sequence reads: CATSRDGLDDTEAFF. For the CDR3, the DNA is TGTGCCACCAGCAGAGACGGCTTAGATGACACTGAAGCTTTCTTT.

This clonotype has just a few counts. The J gene is TRBJ1-1, the V gene TRBV7-8; 11 positions agree with TRBD1. V lost 3 bases and J lost 1; bases outside the gene matches: 4. Germline assignment: CDR1 SGHVS and CDR2 FQNEAQ. The CDR3 runs 16 residues. In DNA, the CDR3 is TGTGCCAGCAGCTTTAGGGACAGGGGGGCGAACACTGAAGCTTTCTTT. Translation: CASSFRDRGANTEAFF.

This clonotype was counted only a few times. V and J are TRBV20-1 and TRBJ1-1; D possibly corresponds to TRBD1 (6 bases). Trimming took off 1 base at V and 3 bases at J, with 9 bases between the two ends. Germline V lookup: CDR1 DFQATT, CDR2 SNEGSKA (reference sequence). The CDR3 is made up of 13 amino acids. CDR3 residues: CSARVGGDTEAFF. CDR3 sequence (DNA): TGCAGTGCTAGAGTAGGGGGGGACACTGAAGCTTTCTTT.

Many counts were recorded for this clonotype. The V gene is TRBV20-1, the J gene TRBJ1-2; D ambiguous. This CDR3 is built from 17 residues. Per germline, CDR1 DFQATT and CDR2 SNEGSKA (reference sequence). V lost 0 bases, J lost 2 bases, and 19 bases lay in between. The CDR3 is CSARDPPSGKRNYGYTF. The CDR3 coding sequence is TGCAGTGCTAGAGATCCTCCGTCGGGCAAGAGAAACTATGGCTACACCTTC.

This rearrangement joins TRBV5-1 to TRBJ2-2; TRBD2 agrees at 13 bases. Per germline, CDR1 SGHRS and CDR2 YFSETQ. This CDR3 has 21 residues. Trimming at V came to 4 bases and at J to 1 base, leaving 16 bases not matched to a gene. CDR3: CASSPATGLAGVVGNTGELFF. The CDR3 DNA sequence: TGCGCCAGCAGCCCGGCTACAGGACTAGCGGGAGTAGTGGGGAACACCGGGGAGCTGTTTTTT.

This clonotype occurred once. A clone one base away is much larger, so this may be a read error. The chain employs TRBV12-3 or TRBV12-4 and TRBJ2-5; D ambiguous. Trimming took off 11 bases at V and 5 bases at J, with 9 bases between the two ends. The CDR3 length is 10 residues. The CDR3, as DNA: TGTGCCTGCGGAAGGGAGACCCAGTACTTC. It codes for CACGRETQYF.

As DNA, the CDR3 is TGTGCCAGCAGCCGTTACCAGGGATATACGCAGTATTTT. This encodes CASSRYQGYTQYF. V gene TRBV27 combines with J gene TRBJ2-3, with D possibly TRBD1 on 5 matching bases. Trimming removed 6 bases at V and 7 bases at J, with 14 bases between. The length of the CDR3 is 13 residues. The germline CDR1 and CDR2 sequences are MNHEY and SMNVEV (reference sequence).

The chain joins TRBV5-1 to TRBJ1-1, with D possibly matching TRBD1 (6 bases). The CDR3 has 11 residues. The germline V gene encodes CDR1 SGHRS and CDR2 YFSETQ. V gave up 6 bases and J gave up 4 bases, with 7 bases separating them. The CDR3 nucleotides read TGCGCCAGCATGGGGGCCACTGAAGCTTTCTTT. Encoded protein: CASMGATEAFF.